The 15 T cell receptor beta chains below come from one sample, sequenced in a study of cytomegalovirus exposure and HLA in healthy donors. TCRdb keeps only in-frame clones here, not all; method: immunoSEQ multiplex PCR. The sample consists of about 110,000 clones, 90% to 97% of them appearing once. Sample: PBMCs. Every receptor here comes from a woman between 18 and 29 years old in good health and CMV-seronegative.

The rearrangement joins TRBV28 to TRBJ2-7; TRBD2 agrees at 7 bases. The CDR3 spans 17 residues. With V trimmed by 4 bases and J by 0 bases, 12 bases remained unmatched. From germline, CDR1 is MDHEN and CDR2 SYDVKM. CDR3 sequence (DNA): TGTGCCAGCAGTTACCTCGGGGGGACGGTCAGCTCCTACGAGCAGTACTTC. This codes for CASSYLGGTVSSYEQYF.

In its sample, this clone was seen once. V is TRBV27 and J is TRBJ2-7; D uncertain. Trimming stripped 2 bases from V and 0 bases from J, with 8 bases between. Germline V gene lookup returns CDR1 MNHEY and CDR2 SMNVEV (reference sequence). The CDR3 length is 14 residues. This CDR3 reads CASSLGLDSYEQYF. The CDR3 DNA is TGTGCCAGCAGTTTAGGCCTAGACTCCTACGAGCAGTACTTC.

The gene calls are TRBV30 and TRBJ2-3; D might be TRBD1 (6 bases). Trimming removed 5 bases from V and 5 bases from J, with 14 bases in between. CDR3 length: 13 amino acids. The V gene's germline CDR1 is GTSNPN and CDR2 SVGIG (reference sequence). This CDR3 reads CAWGQGSGDTQYF. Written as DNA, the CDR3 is TGTGCCTGGGGTCAGGGGTCCGGAGATACGCAGTATTTT.

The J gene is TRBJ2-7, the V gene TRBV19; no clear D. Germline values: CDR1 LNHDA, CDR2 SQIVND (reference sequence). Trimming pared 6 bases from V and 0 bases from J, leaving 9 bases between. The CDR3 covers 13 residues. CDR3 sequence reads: CASSPRLSYEQYF. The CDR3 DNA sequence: TGTGCCAGTAGCCCGCGCCTCTCCTACGAGCAGTACTTC.

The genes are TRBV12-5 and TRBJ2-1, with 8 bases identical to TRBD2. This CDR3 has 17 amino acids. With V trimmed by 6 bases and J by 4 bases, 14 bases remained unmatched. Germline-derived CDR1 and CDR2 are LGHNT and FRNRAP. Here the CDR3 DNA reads TGTGCTAGTGGGACCGGGGTGGGCGGGGGGCCTTACAATGAGCAGTTCTTC. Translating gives CASGTGVGGGPYNEQFF.

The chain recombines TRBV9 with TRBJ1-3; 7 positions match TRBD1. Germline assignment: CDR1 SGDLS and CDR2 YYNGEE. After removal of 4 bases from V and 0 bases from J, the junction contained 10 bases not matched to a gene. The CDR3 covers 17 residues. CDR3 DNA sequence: TGTGCCAGCAGCCCGAGCGGGGGACAGACCTCTGGAAACACCATATATTTT. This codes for CASSPSGGQTSGNTIYF.

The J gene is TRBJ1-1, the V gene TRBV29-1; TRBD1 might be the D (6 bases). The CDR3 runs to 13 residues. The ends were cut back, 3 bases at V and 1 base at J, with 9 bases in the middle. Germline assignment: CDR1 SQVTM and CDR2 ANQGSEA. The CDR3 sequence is CSVDRGRNTEAFF. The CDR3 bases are TGCAGCGTTGACAGGGGTCGGAACACTGAAGCTTTCTTT.

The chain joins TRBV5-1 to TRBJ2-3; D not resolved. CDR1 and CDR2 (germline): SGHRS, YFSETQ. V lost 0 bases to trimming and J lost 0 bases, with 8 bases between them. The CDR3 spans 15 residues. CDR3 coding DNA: TGCGCCAGCAGCTTGGCGGGTCGGAGCACAGATACGCAGTATTTT. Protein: CASSLAGRSTDTQYF.

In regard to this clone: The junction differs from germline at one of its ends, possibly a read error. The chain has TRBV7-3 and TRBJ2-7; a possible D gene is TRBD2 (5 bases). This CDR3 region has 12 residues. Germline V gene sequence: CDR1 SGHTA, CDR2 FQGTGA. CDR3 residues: CASSLTGNEQYF. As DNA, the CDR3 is TGTGCCAGCAGCTTAACCGGGAACGAACAGTACTTC.

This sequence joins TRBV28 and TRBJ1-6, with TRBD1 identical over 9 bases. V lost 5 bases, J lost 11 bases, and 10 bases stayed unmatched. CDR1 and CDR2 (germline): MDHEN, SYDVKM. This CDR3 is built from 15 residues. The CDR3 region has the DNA TGTGCCAGCAGTCCGGGGGACAGGGACGAGGCACCCCTCCACTTT. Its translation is CASSPGDRDEAPLHF.

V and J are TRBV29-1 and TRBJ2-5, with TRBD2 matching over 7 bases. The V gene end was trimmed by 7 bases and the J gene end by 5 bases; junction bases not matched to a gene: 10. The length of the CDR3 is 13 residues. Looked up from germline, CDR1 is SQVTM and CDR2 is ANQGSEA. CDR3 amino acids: CSGVLAGVETQYF. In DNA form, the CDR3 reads TGCAGCGGTGTCCTTGCGGGGGTTGAGACCCAGTACTTC.

DNA for the CDR3: TGCAGTTCGGGGACAGCAGAGACCCAGTACTTC. The encoded protein is CSSGTAETQYF. The chain carries TRBV20-1 and TRBJ2-5; 7 bases map to TRBD1. CDR1 and CDR2 (germline): DFQATT, SNEGSKA (reference sequence). The CDR3 sequence is 11 residues long. With 8 bases clipped from V and 4 bases from J, the junction kept 4 bases outside the gene matches.

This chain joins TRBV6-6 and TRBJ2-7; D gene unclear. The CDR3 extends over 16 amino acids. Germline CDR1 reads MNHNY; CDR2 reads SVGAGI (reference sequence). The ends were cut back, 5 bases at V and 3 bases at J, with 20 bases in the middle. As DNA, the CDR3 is TGTGCCAGCAGTCTACTGGTCTTAGCAACGAGCTACGAGCAGTACTTC. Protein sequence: CASSLLVLATSYEQYF.

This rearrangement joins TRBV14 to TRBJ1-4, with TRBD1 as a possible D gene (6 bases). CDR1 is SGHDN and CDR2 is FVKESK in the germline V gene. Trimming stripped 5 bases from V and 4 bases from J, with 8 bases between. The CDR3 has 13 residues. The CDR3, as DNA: TGTGCCAGCAGCGGACAGAGTAATGAAAAACTGTTTTTT. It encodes CASSGQSNEKLFF.

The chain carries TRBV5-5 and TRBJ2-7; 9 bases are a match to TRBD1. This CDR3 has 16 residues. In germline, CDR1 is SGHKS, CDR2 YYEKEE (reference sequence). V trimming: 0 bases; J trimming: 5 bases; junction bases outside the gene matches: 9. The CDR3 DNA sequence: TGTGCCAGCAGCTTGGCCACCGGGACAGGGTCCGACGAGCAGTACTTC. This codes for CASSLATGTGSDEQYF.